These 22 T cell receptor beta chains originate from one sample sequenced in a study of T cell responses to AZD1222 COVID-19 vaccine. The method was immunoSEQ multiplex PCR; TCRdb's version includes in-frame clones alone and lacks a portion of them. The sample holds 110,000 to 150,000 clones, approximately 92% seen once. Source: peripheral blood, taken 28 days after the second AZD1222 dose. These receptors all come from an adult who received the AZD1222 COVID-19 vaccine.

The CDR3 bases are TGTGCCAGCAGATCCCCCAGTGCAGATACGCAGTATTTT. This translates into CASRSPSADTQYF. The V and J genes are TRBV6-5 and TRBJ2-3; D is unclear. The germline V gene has CDR1 MNHEY and CDR2 SVGAGI. The V end lost 6 bases, the J end lost 4 bases, and 11 bases lay between the germline ends. The CDR3 is made up of 13 amino acids.

The chain employs TRBV19 and TRBJ1-5, with TRBD1 as a possible D gene (6 bases). Germline CDR1 reads LNHDA; CDR2 reads SQIVND (reference sequence). The CDR3 has 17 amino acids. The ends were cut back, 6 bases at V and 0 bases at J, with 18 bases in the middle. The CDR3 DNA sequence: TGTGCCAGTAGCACGACAGGTCGGGTATATAGCAATCAGCCCCAGCATTTT. It encodes CASSTTGRVYSNQPQHF.

The CDR3 DNA is TGTGCCAGTAGTATAGATTCGGGCGGTGAGCAGTTCTTC. Encoded protein: CASSIDSGGEQFF. This chain links TRBV19 with TRBJ2-1; the D is unclear. Between the trimmed V and J ends, which lost 0 bases and 9 bases, there was a span of 9 bases. This CDR3 is built from 13 residues. Germline V gene sequence: CDR1 LNHDA, CDR2 SQIVND (reference sequence).

The chain employs TRBV5-4 and TRBJ2-7; 11 bases line up with TRBD2. In germline, CDR1 is SGHNT, CDR2 YYREEE (reference sequence). This CDR3 contains 17 residues. V lost 0 bases, J lost 0 bases, and 5 bases stayed unmatched. CDR3: CASSLGTSGYYSYEQYF. CDR3 DNA: TGTGCCAGCAGCTTGGGGACTAGCGGGTATTACTCCTACGAGCAGTACTTC.

V usage is TRBV2 and J usage is TRBJ2-1; D gene unclear. Germline assignment: CDR1 SNHLY and CDR2 FYNNEI. The CDR3 runs 11 residues. The V end was cut by 0 bases, the J end by 15 bases, with 9 bases between. The CDR3 bases are TGTGCCAGCAGTGAAGCGCTCGGCCTGTTCTTC. As protein: CASSEALGLFF.

This sequence joins TRBV27 and TRBJ2-6; D might be TRBD2 (5 bases). Between the trimmed V and J ends, which lost 6 bases and 2 bases, there was a span of 14 bases. The CDR3 totals 16 residues. The germline V gene has CDR1 MNHEY and CDR2 SMNVEV (reference sequence). The DNA for the CDR3 is TGTGCCAGCAGCCGTCCGGGGAACGCTGGGGCCAACGTCCTGACTTTC. Amino acids: CASSRPGNAGANVLTF.

This sequence joins TRBV24-1 and TRBJ2-2; tentative D call: TRBD2 (6 bases). The germline gives CDR1 KGHDR, CDR2 SFDVKD. CDR3 length: 15 residues. V dropped 9 bases and J dropped 1 base, with 14 bases sitting between them. The CDR3 sequence is CATSWGGKNTGELFF. The CDR3 DNA reads TGTGCCACCTCTTGGGGCGGGAAGAACACCGGGGAGCTGTTTTTT.

This chain joins TRBV28 and TRBJ2-7; D gene unclear. This CDR3 is built from 14 residues. Trimming removed 2 bases at V and 7 bases at J, with 15 bases between. The germline V gene has CDR1 MDHEN and CDR2 SYDVKM. CDR3 amino acids: CASSLPSGSLEQYF. The CDR3 DNA reads TGTGCCAGCAGTTTACCGTCCGGTTCTTTGGAGCAGTACTTC.

The CDR3 region is CASSLVESYEQYF. The CDR3 DNA reads TGTGCCAGCAGCTTAGTGGAGAGTTACGAGCAGTACTTC. The rearrangement uses TRBV7-2 and TRBJ2-7; D uncertain. The CDR3 loop spans 13 amino acids. Germline loops: CDR1 SGHTA, CDR2 FQGNSA. Trimming left V 1 base short and J 4 bases short, with 8 bases between.

The rearrangement joins TRBV2 to TRBJ2-1; tentative D call: TRBD2 (6 bases). The germline gives CDR1 SNHLY, CDR2 FYNNEI. V shed 7 bases and J shed 10 bases, with 17 bases lying between them. There are 13 residues in the CDR3. The CDR3 reads CASTEKGGSEQFF. The CDR3 DNA sequence: TGTGCCAGCACCGAAAAGGGAGGTTCAGAGCAGTTCTTC.

The chain couples TRBV7-2 to TRBJ2-5; 8 positions match TRBD1. In germline, CDR1 is SGHTA, CDR2 FQGNSA. This CDR3 comprises 15 residues. Trimming removed 4 bases from V and 3 bases from J; junction bases left unmatched: 7. This CDR3 is CASSSGQGLEETQYF. In DNA, the CDR3 is TGTGCCAGCAGCTCCGGACAGGGCCTTGAAGAGACCCAGTACTTC.

The CDR3 is CASSSHRLEAFF. The CDR3 DNA is TGTGCCAGCAGTTCTCACCGACTAGAAGCTTTCTTT. The chain links TRBV6-5 to TRBJ1-1; D remains ambiguous. Looked up from germline, CDR1 is MNHEY and CDR2 is SVGAGI. Trimming took off 4 bases at V and 8 bases at J, with 11 bases between the two ends. The CDR3 runs to 12 residues.

The chain recombines TRBV10-3 with TRBJ1-5, with D perhaps TRBD1 (5 bases). The CDR3 covers 14 residues. V lost 10 bases, J lost 1 base, and 14 bases lay in between. Germline V gene lookup returns CDR1 ENHRY and CDR2 SYGVKD. The CDR3 spells CATTQDGSNQPQHF. The DNA for the CDR3 is TGTGCCACAACACAGGATGGGAGCAATCAGCCCCAGCATTTT.

The rearrangement joins TRBV18 to TRBJ2-5; D is ambiguous. This CDR3 is built from 12 residues. Per the germline V gene, CDR1 is KGHSH and CDR2 is LQKENI. Trimming took 2 bases from V and 4 from J, leaving 5 bases between them. The CDR3 region has the DNA TGTGCCAGCTCACCATACGGAGAGACCCAGTACTTC. This codes for CASSPYGETQYF.

The V gene is TRBV11-2, the J gene TRBJ2-7, with unresolved D. Germline CDR1 SGHAT, CDR2 FQNNGV. The CDR3 contains 11 residues. Trimming pared 2 bases from V and 7 bases from J, leaving 6 bases between. The CDR3: CASSLSGEQYF. The CDR3 DNA reads TGTGCCAGCAGCTTATCCGGTGAGCAGTACTTC.

The chain has TRBV6-5 and TRBJ2-7; D call uncertain. CDR3 size: 14 residues. Trimming took 4 bases from V and 2 from J, leaving 12 bases between them. The germline V gene encodes CDR1 MNHEY and CDR2 SVGAGI. The CDR3 loop is CASSWSSQTYEQYF. The CDR3, as DNA: TGTGCCAGCAGTTGGTCCAGCCAGACCTACGAGCAGTACTTC.

This clone occurred once. V is TRBV19 and J is TRBJ2-2; TRBD1 matches 8 bases. V was pared by 4 bases and J by 4 bases, with 5 bases of the junction left unmatched. This CDR3 region has 15 residues. CDR1 and CDR2 from the germline V gene are LNHDA and SQIVND (reference sequence). This CDR3 is CASSTAGGSTGELFF. CDR3 bases: TGTGCCAGTAGTACGGCAGGGGGCAGCACCGGGGAGCTGTTTTTT. The entire variable domain, with the rest obtained from reference TRBV19 and TRBJ2-2, is as follows: DGGITQSPKYLFRKEGQNVTLSCEQNLNHDAMYWYRQDPGQGLRLIYYSQIVNDFQKGDIAEGYSVSREKKESFPLTVTSAQKNPTAFYLCASSTAGGSTGELFFGEGSRLTVL.

The V and J genes are TRBV19 and TRBJ2-3; D gene unclear. Trimming took 5 bases from V and 6 from J, leaving 9 bases between them. CDR1 is LNHDA, CDR2 SQIVND, per germline (reference sequence). There are 12 residues in the CDR3. The DNA for the CDR3 is TGTGCCAGTAGTCCCCGTTCGGATACGCAGTATTTT. Encoded protein: CASSPRSDTQYF. Drawing the rest from reference TRBV19 and TRBJ2-3, the complete variable domain is DGGITQSPKYLFRKEGQNVTLSCEQNLNHDAMYWYRQDPGQGLRLIYYSQIVNDFQKGDIAEGYSVSREKKESFPLTVTSAQKNPTAFYLCASSPRSDTQYFGPGTRLTVL.

The rearrangement links TRBV2 to TRBJ2-5, with 9 positions matching TRBD1. Germline V lookup: CDR1 SNHLY, CDR2 FYNNEI. The junction had 11 bases not matched to a gene; V was cut back by 4 bases and J by 5 bases. The CDR3 is 16 residues long. The CDR3 is CASSVEDRGIRETQYF. CDR3 bases: TGTGCCAGCAGTGTCGAGGACAGGGGAATTAGGGAGACCCAGTACTTC.

The V gene is TRBV7-3, the J gene TRBJ1-2, with D unclear. The CDR3 consists of 14 residues. V was shortened by 1 base and J by 1 base, with 7 bases between the two germline ends. Germline CDR1 SGHTA, CDR2 FQGTGA. The CDR3 nucleotides are TGTGCCAGCAGCTTAAGCAGACTTAACTATGGCTACACCTTC. This codes for CASSLSRLNYGYTF.

The rearrangement links TRBV28 to TRBJ1-5; D call uncertain. This CDR3 is 14 amino acids long. Trimming took off 2 bases at V and 5 bases at J, with 10 bases between the two ends. CDR1 MDHEN and CDR2 SYDVKM come from the germline V gene. The CDR3 DNA reads as TGTGCCAGCAGTTTAACGGCAGGAGATCAGCCCCAGCATTTT. It is translated as CASSLTAGDQPQHF.

V gene TRBV12-3 or TRBV12-4 combines with J gene TRBJ1-1; D is unresolved. The CDR3 totals 13 residues. Trimming shortened V by 3 bases and J by 0 bases, and 5 bases separated the two germline ends. CDR3 sequence reads: CASSLGMNTEAFF. DNA for the CDR3: TGTGCCAGCAGTTTGGGGATGAACACTGAAGCTTTCTTT.